This is a list of T cell receptor beta chains from one sample in a study of beta chain features in type 1 diabetes. Here immunoSEQ multiplex PCR was the method, and the copy in TCRdb shows in-frame clones only, minus some. The sample includes some 200,000 clones, 15% to 20% of them seen just once. The sequencing input was naive CD4+ T cells from blood. All receptors come from a man aged 25-45 years with type 1 diabetes. CDR3s include the opening cysteine and the closing phenylalanine or tryptophan. The order of the fields is CDR3 protein, CDR3 DNA, clone size, J gene, D gene, V gene. D genes are given only for firm matches. The size of a clone is reported for some rows only, either as once, few or many, or as a class for expanded clones.

CDR3aa: CSVESPKGSYEQYF
CDR3nt: TGCAGCGTTGAAAGCCCAAAGGGGTCCTACGAGCAGTACTTC
abundance: -
j_gene: TRBJ2-7
d_gene: -
v_gene: TRBV29-1

CDR3aa: CASGTSGANVLTF
CDR3nt: TGTGCTAGTGGGACCTCTGGGGCCAACGTCCTGACTTTC
abundance: -
j_gene: TRBJ2-6
d_gene: -
v_gene: TRBV12-5

CDR3aa: CASSKTGPYGYTF
CDR3nt: TGTGCCAGCAGCAAGACAGGACCTTATGGCTACACCTTC
abundance: few
j_gene: TRBJ1-2
d_gene: -
v_gene: TRBV28

CDR3aa: CASSGSYEQYF
CDR3nt: TGTGCCAGCAGCGGCTCCTACGAGCAGTACTTC
abundance: -
j_gene: TRBJ2-7
d_gene: -
v_gene: TRBV6-6

CDR3aa: CAWTSGTGGYYGYTF
CDR3nt: TGTGCCTGGACCTCCGGGACAGGGGGCTACTATGGCTACACCTTC
abundance: -
j_gene: TRBJ1-2
d_gene: TRBD1
v_gene: TRBV30

CDR3aa: CASSLGGRETQYF
CDR3nt: TGTGCCAGCAGCTTGGGCGGGAGAGAGACCCAGTACTTC
abundance: -
j_gene: TRBJ2-5
d_gene: TRBD2
v_gene: TRBV5-4

CDR3aa: CASSLLQGTETQYF
CDR3nt: TGTGCCAGCAGCTTACTCCAGGGGACGGAGACCCAGTACTTC
abundance: -
j_gene: TRBJ2-5
d_gene: -
v_gene: TRBV7-2

CDR3aa: CASRSLQIQETQYF
CDR3nt: TGCGCCAGCAGGTCCCTGCAAATACAAGAGACCCAGTACTTC
abundance: -
j_gene: TRBJ2-5
d_gene: -
v_gene: TRBV5-1

CDR3aa: CASSPGTGDYGYTF
CDR3nt: TGTGCCAGCAGCCCAGGGACAGGGGACTATGGCTACACCTTC
abundance: few
j_gene: TRBJ1-2
d_gene: TRBD1
v_gene: TRBV9

CDR3aa: CSVLLTGKINNEQFF
CDR3nt: TGCAGCGTCCTCCTGACAGGGAAAATAAACAATGAGCAGTTCTTC
abundance: -
j_gene: TRBJ2-1
d_gene: TRBD1
v_gene: TRBV29-1

CDR3aa: CASSGAGQGRYEQYF
CDR3nt: TGTGCCAGCAGTGGAGCGGGACAGGGACGCTACGAGCAGTACTTC
abundance: -
j_gene: TRBJ2-7
d_gene: TRBD1
v_gene: TRBV25-1

CDR3aa: CASNPSSSGSYEQYF
CDR3nt: TGTGCCAGCAACCCGTCGTCTAGCGGGAGCTACGAGCAGTACTTC
abundance: few
j_gene: TRBJ2-7
d_gene: TRBD2
v_gene: TRBV28

CDR3aa: CAWSPSAQGYTF
CDR3nt: TGTGCCTGGAGCCCTTCAGCTCAGGGCTACACCTTC
abundance: -
j_gene: TRBJ1-2
d_gene: -
v_gene: TRBV30

CDR3aa: CASSFKGRGYEQYF
CDR3nt: TGTGCCAGCAGTTTCAAAGGACGGGGCTACGAGCAGTACTTC
abundance: few
j_gene: TRBJ2-7
d_gene: -
v_gene: TRBV28

CDR3aa: CASSPYRGQETQYF
CDR3nt: TGTGCCAGCTCACCGTACAGGGGGCAAGAGACCCAGTACTTC
abundance: -
j_gene: TRBJ2-5
d_gene: TRBD1
v_gene: TRBV18

CDR3aa: CASSVMTRGTGELFF
CDR3nt: TGTGCCAGCAGCGTAATGACGAGAGGGACCGGGGAGCTGTTTTTT
abundance: few
j_gene: TRBJ2-2
d_gene: -
v_gene: TRBV9

CDR3aa: CASSPASGSGVEQFF
CDR3nt: TGTGCCAGCTCACCAGCCAGCGGGAGTGGGGTTGAGCAGTTCTTC
abundance: -
j_gene: TRBJ2-1
d_gene: TRBD2
v_gene: TRBV18

CDR3aa: CSARRGLREQYF
CDR3nt: TGCAGCGCCAGGAGGGGGCTCCGGGAGCAGTACTTC
abundance: few
j_gene: TRBJ2-7
d_gene: -
v_gene: TRBV29-1

CDR3aa: CSAGTENYGYTF
CDR3nt: TGCAGCGCCGGGACTGAAAACTATGGCTACACCTTC
abundance: few
j_gene: TRBJ1-2
d_gene: -
v_gene: TRBV29-1

CDR3aa: CATQGSVQETQYF
CDR3nt: TGTGCCACCCAGGGTTCAGTACAAGAGACCCAGTACTTC
abundance: few
j_gene: TRBJ2-5
d_gene: -
v_gene: TRBV10-3

CDR3aa: CSVLTGGGTDTQYF
CDR3nt: TGCAGCGTCTTGACAGGGGGCGGCACAGATACGCAGTATTTT
abundance: -
j_gene: TRBJ2-3
d_gene: TRBD1
v_gene: TRBV29-1

CDR3aa: CAISPVAGSDTQYF
CDR3nt: TGTGCCATCAGCCCGGTCGCGGGATCAGATACGCAGTATTTT
abundance: -
j_gene: TRBJ2-3
d_gene: -
v_gene: TRBV10-3

CDR3aa: CASMDQETQYF
CDR3nt: TGCGCCAGCATGGATCAAGAGACCCAGTACTTC
abundance: -
j_gene: TRBJ2-5
d_gene: -
v_gene: TRBV5-1